Following are 23 T cell receptor beta chains from one sample sequenced in a study of cytomegalovirus exposure and HLA in healthy donors. The PCR employed 60 Vbeta primers together with 13 Jbeta primers. The table came from immunoSEQ multiplex PCR; TCRdb's copy has only in-frame clones and leaves some out. The sample lists more than 85,000 clones, about 70% seen once, with about 3.5% in the top ten. The sequenced sample was PBMCs. All receptors come from a man aged 25 to 40 in good health and CMV-seronegative.

CDR3 sequence reads: CASSQVPPFSGNTIYF. CDR3 in DNA: TGCGCCAGCAGCCAAGTTCCCCCGTTCTCTGGAAACACCATATATTTT. The chain recombines TRBV4-3 with TRBJ1-3; D gene ambiguous. The V end lost 1 base, the J end lost 0 bases, and 10 bases lay between the germline ends. CDR3 length equals 16 residues. Per germline, CDR1 LGHNA and CDR2 YSLEER.

A single count supports this clone. V is TRBV7-3 and J is TRBJ2-1; 14 bases fit TRBD2. CDR1 is SGHTA and CDR2 is FQGTGA in the germline V gene. The CDR3 has 14 amino acids. V dropped 5 bases and J dropped 10; count of bases not matched to a gene: 4. CDR3 sequence (DNA): TGTGCCAGCAGCCCGGGACTAGCGGGAGTCGAGCAGTTCTTC. Its translation: CASSPGLAGVEQFF.

This chain links TRBV11-1 with TRBJ2-1, with D perhaps matching TRBD2 (6 bases). V lost 3 bases, J lost 4 bases, and 13 bases lay in between. This CDR3 region has 15 residues. Germline V gene sequence: CDR1 SGHAT, CDR2 FQDESV (reference sequence). The CDR3 nucleotides are TGTGCCAGCAGCTTGTTAGCGGAGGGATACAATGAGCAGTTCTTC. This encodes CASSLLAEGYNEQFF.

This chain connects TRBV11-2 to TRBJ1-4, with 8 bases fitting TRBD1. V trimming: 4 bases; J trimming: 8 bases; junction bases outside the gene matches: 9. CDR3 length: 15 amino acids. CDR1 and CDR2 (germline): SGHAT, FQNNGV. The CDR3 DNA sequence: TGTGCCAGCAGCTCCCGGACAGGGCGATCAGAAAAACTGTTTTTT. Its translation: CASSSRTGRSEKLFF.

The chain links TRBV6-6 to TRBJ1-2; TRBD1 agrees at 7 bases. V trimming: 0 bases; J trimming: 7 bases; junction bases outside the gene matches: 11. This CDR3 is built from 16 residues. Germline V lookup: CDR1 MNHNY, CDR2 SVGAGI (reference sequence). Here the CDR3 DNA reads TGTGCCAGCAGTTACTCGACAGGGTATGATGTGGTTGGCTACACCTTC. Translating gives CASSYSTGYDVVGYTF.

J is TRBJ2-4 and V is TRBV19, with 10 bases that match TRBD1. Per germline, CDR1 LNHDA and CDR2 SQIVND (reference sequence). The CDR3 loop spans 15 amino acids. The V gene end was trimmed by 6 bases and the J gene end by 6 bases; junction bases not matched to a gene: 8. The CDR3 DNA reads as TGTGCCAGTAGACCGGACAGGGGGGTCACAAACATTCAGTACTTC. The encoded protein is CASRPDRGVTNIQYF.

This clone was seen a single time. The J gene is TRBJ1-5, the V gene TRBV28, with TRBD1 matching over 9 bases. Germline lookup yields CDR1 MDHEN and CDR2 SYDVKM. This CDR3 contains 14 residues. V lost 5 bases to trimming and J lost 6 bases; unmatched junction nucleotides: 5. In DNA form, the CDR3 reads TGTGCCAGCAGTCCACCGGACAGGGGTCAGCCCCAGCATTTT. Translating gives CASSPPDRGQPQHF.

This clone was recorded a few times. The chain joins TRBV6-1 to TRBJ1-1; D gene ambiguous. Germline lookup yields CDR1 MNHNS and CDR2 SASEGT. The CDR3 has 14 residues. Trimming took 2 bases from V and 12 from J, leaving 19 bases between them. The CDR3 nucleotides are TGTGCCAGCAGTGAACTGGACTTAGCTTTCGTGTCTTTCTTT. Residues: CASSELDLAFVSFF.

V gene TRBV7-9 combines with J gene TRBJ2-2; D is possibly TRBD2 (5 bases). Germline V CDR1 and CDR2: SEHNR, FQNEAQ (reference sequence). The CDR3 is 16 residues long. V dropped 5 bases and J dropped 0 bases, with 13 bases sitting between them. The CDR3 nucleotides are TGTGCCAGCAGCCCCGTGGGAGCCTCGAACACCGGGGAGCTGTTTTTT. Amino acids: CASSPVGASNTGELFF.

V gene TRBV7-9 combines with J gene TRBJ2-7; D might be TRBD2 (6 bases). The CDR3 is 15 amino acids. Germline V gives CDR1 SEHNR, CDR2 FQNEAQ (reference sequence). Trimming shortened V by 6 bases and J by 4 bases, and 19 bases separated the two germline ends. CDR3 region: CASRQFEGTHYEQYF. The CDR3 DNA follows: TGTGCCAGCAGACAGTTTGAAGGGACTCATTACGAGCAGTACTTC.

The chain combines TRBV4-2 with TRBJ2-1; TRBD2 aligns across 8 bases. There are 15 residues in the CDR3. CDR1 and CDR2 (germline): LGHNA, YNFKEQ. Germline trimming cut 4 bases from V and 5 bases from J; bases unmatched to any gene: 7. The CDR3 is CASSLSGRENNEQFF. CDR3 DNA sequence: TGTGCCAGCAGCCTGAGCGGGAGAGAGAACAATGAGCAGTTCTTC.

As regards this clone: The germline gene is not matched at one end of the junction; a read error may be the cause. This chain uses TRBV25-1 with TRBJ2-4, with D tentatively TRBD1 (6 bases). Germline V gene lookup returns CDR1 MGHDK and CDR2 SYGVNS. There are 15 residues in the CDR3. The DNA for the CDR3 is TGTGCCAGCAGTGTAGGGGGAGTAGCCAAAAACAGTCAGTACTTC. This encodes CASSVGGVAKNSQYF.

This chain links TRBV7-9 with TRBJ2-2, with a weak D call TRBD2 (5 bases). The CDR3 is 15 residues long. V was shortened by 6 bases and J by 7 bases, with 18 bases between the two germline ends. Germline-derived CDR1 and CDR2 are SEHNR and FQNEAQ (reference sequence). CDR3 DNA sequence: TGTGCCAGCAGTCTTAGAGGTACTAGAAGCGGGGAGCTGTTTTTT. This translates into CASSLRGTRSGELFF.

The V gene is TRBV11-3, the J gene TRBJ2-1; a weak D match, TRBD2 (6 bases). The germline CDR1 and CDR2 sequences are SGHNT and YENEEA. The ends were cut back, 1 base at V and 9 bases at J, with 28 bases in the middle. The CDR3 covers 19 residues. The DNA for the CDR3 is TGTGCCAGCAGCTTAGCGAGTAGCGGCCGAGGAGGGGTATCGTTTGAGCAGTTCTTC. Translating it yields CASSLASSGRGGVSFEQFF.

In this sample, this clone turned up once. This sequence joins TRBV7-6 and TRBJ2-6; 9 bases match TRBD1. This CDR3 comprises 16 residues. After removal of 6 bases from V and 4 bases from J, the junction contained 7 bases not matched to a gene. Germline lookup yields CDR1 SGHVS and CDR2 FNYEAQ. DNA for the CDR3: TGTGCCAGCAGTACAGGGGGCGGAGGAGGGGCCAACGTCCTGACTTTC. Translated: CASSTGGGGGANVLTF.

The rearrangement uses TRBV5-1 and TRBJ2-1; 9 bases are shared with TRBD2. Germline assignment: CDR1 SGHRS and CDR2 YFSETQ. The CDR3 spans 15 residues. J was trimmed by 6 bases and V by 4 bases; bases with no gene match: 8. The CDR3 nucleotides are TGCGCCAGCAGCGGAAGGACTAGCGTCCTCAATGAGCAGTTCTTC. Amino acids: CASSGRTSVLNEQFF. The variable domain in full, with the rest retrieved from reference TRBV5-1 and TRBJ2-1, is KAGVTQTPRYLIKTRGQQVTLSCSPISGHRSVSWYQQTPGQGLQFLFEYFSETQRNKGNFPGRFSGRQFSNSRSEMNVSTLELGDSALYLCASSGRTSVLNEQFFGPGTRLTVL.

V is TRBV27 and J is TRBJ1-5, with a tentative D call TRBD1 (5 bases). CDR3 length equals 14 residues. Trimming removed 8 bases from V and 0 bases from J, with 11 bases in between. Per germline, CDR1 MNHEY and CDR2 SMNVEV (reference sequence). The CDR3 protein is CASGPGGSNQPQHF. Written as DNA, the CDR3 is TGTGCCAGCGGCCCCGGGGGTAGCAATCAGCCCCAGCATTTT.

The V gene is TRBV11-1, the J gene TRBJ2-2; a possible D gene is TRBD1 (6 bases). This CDR3 spans 15 amino acids. V was clipped by 2 bases and J by 5 bases, with 12 bases between them. Germline V gene sequence: CDR1 SGHAT, CDR2 FQDESV (reference sequence). The CDR3 DNA sequence: TGTGCCAGCAGCTTACAGGGGAAAATTACCGGGGAGCTGTTTTTT. The encoded protein is CASSLQGKITGELFF.

The rearrangement joins TRBV12-5 to TRBJ2-2; D is ambiguous. This CDR3 spans 17 amino acids. Per germline, CDR1 LGHNT and CDR2 FRNRAP. V lost 0 bases and J 1 base, leaving 12 bases between the germline ends. The CDR3: CASGLVRGYMNTGELFF. The CDR3 DNA sequence: TGTGCTAGTGGTTTGGTACGCGGCTATATGAACACCGGGGAGCTGTTTTTT.

This clone was counted between two and nine times. V usage is TRBV6-4 and J usage is TRBJ2-3, with 7 positions matching TRBD2. Germline values: CDR1 MRHNA, CDR2 SNTAGT. CDR3 length: 15 amino acids. With V trimmed by 2 bases and J by 0 bases, 2 bases remained unmatched. CDR3 DNA sequence: TGTGCCAGCAGTGACGGGACTAAGAGCACAGATACGCAGTATTTT. Translating it yields CASSDGTKSTDTQYF.

The V and J genes are TRBV30 and TRBJ2-3, with TRBD2 matching 12 bases. V shed 0 bases, J shed 3 bases, and the junction held 7 bases outside the gene matches. From germline, CDR1 is GTSNPN and CDR2 SVGIG (reference sequence). The CDR3 totals 17 residues. DNA for the CDR3: TGTGCCTGGAGTGTAGGGCGGACTAGCGGGACGACAGATACGCAGTATTTT. Amino acids: CAWSVGRTSGTTDTQYF. Complete variable domain (other parts from reference TRBV30 and TRBJ2-3): SQTIHQWPATLVQPVGSPLSLECTVEGTSNPNLYWYRQAAGRGLQLLFYSVGIGQISSEVPQNLSASRPQDRQFILSSKKLLLSDSGFYLCAWSVGRTSGTTDTQYFGPGTRLTVL.

The J gene is TRBJ1-5, the V gene TRBV5-1; D may be TRBD1 (5 bases). The ends were cut back, 0 bases at V and 1 base at J, with 5 bases in the middle. The CDR3 is 14 amino acids. Germline CDR1 is SGHRS and CDR2 is YFSETQ. CDR3 sequence: CASSLGQSNQPQHF. Written as DNA, the CDR3 is TGCGCCAGCAGCTTGGGACAGAGCAATCAGCCCCAGCATTTT.

This clone was found a few times. The chain is built from TRBV19 and TRBJ1-2; the match to TRBD1 covers 8 bases. This CDR3 spans 14 amino acids. The germline V gene encodes CDR1 LNHDA and CDR2 SQIVND (reference sequence). V trimming: 7 bases; J trimming: 7 bases; junction bases outside the gene matches: 11. This CDR3 reads CASKASGGAVGYTF. DNA for the CDR3: TGTGCCAGTAAAGCATCAGGGGGCGCGGTTGGCTACACCTTC.